This T cell receptor (beta chain) was retrieved from a study of CD8 T cells in Susac syndrome. RNA, at roughly 0.45 to 1 ug, was reverse transcribed with random hexamers. Amplification of TCR beta CDR3 by immunoSEQ multiplex PCR spanned 54 Vbeta and 13 Jbeta. TCRdb reprocessed the immunoSEQ multiplex PCR reads with MiXCR, giving one entry per CDR3 protein. The repertoire holds some 95,000 distinct CDR3 sequences, with about 93% as singletons. CD8+ and CD4+ blood T cells underwent TCR beta sequencing. The receptor was derived from a human donor in good health. Sequenced sample: CD8+ T cells from PBMCs.

This chain's CDR3 is CASSQDGLSTYNEQFF. The CDR3 bases are TGTGCCAGCAGCCAAGATGGACTTTCAACCTACAATGAGCAGTTCTTC. The chain links TRBV4-2 to TRBJ2-1; D possibly corresponds to TRBD2 (5 bases). Trimming left V 0 bases short and J 2 bases short, with 11 bases between. Germline V lookup: CDR1 LGHNA, CDR2 YNFKEQ. CDR3 length: 16 amino acids.